Listed here are 32 T cell receptor beta chains from one sample, sequenced in a study of blood T cell repertoires in COVID-19. Profiled with immunoSEQ multiplex PCR; TCRdb holds only in-frame clones, not every one. Of roughly 250,000 clones in the sample, approximately 86% were seen once. Sequencing was performed on peripheral blood. All receptors come from a man aged 55 to 69 who had recovered from COVID-19.

This chain links TRBV2 with TRBJ1-3; 11 positions agree with TRBD1. The CDR3 spans 15 residues. V was clipped by 1 base and J by 7 bases; unmatched bases: 3. Per germline, CDR1 SNHLY and CDR2 FYNNEI. The DNA of the CDR3 is TGTGCCAGCAGTGAAGAAGGACAGGGGGCGAACACCATATATTTT. Translated: CASSEEGQGANTIYF.

The V gene is TRBV27, the J gene TRBJ2-5; 12 nucleotides match TRBD1. The CDR3 sequence is 15 residues long. J gave up 6 bases and V 6 bases, and 8 bases lay outside the gene matches. Germline V gene sequence: CDR1 MNHEY, CDR2 SMNVEV (reference sequence). CDR3 amino acids: CASRTGGTGGKTQYF. Here the CDR3 DNA reads TGTGCCAGCAGAACCGGAGGGACAGGGGGCAAGACCCAGTACTTC.

This chain connects TRBV3-1 (or the pseudogene TRBV3-2) to TRBJ2-5, with D possibly matching TRBD2 (7 bases). CDR1 is LGHDT, CDR2 YNNKEL, per germline (reference sequence). V shed 2 bases and J shed 1 base, with 11 bases lying between them. The CDR3 totals 15 residues. The CDR3 region is CASSQLGGLQETQYF. CDR3 DNA: TGTGCCAGCAGCCAATTGGGGGGGCTCCAAGAGACCCAGTACTTC.

The chain joins TRBV28 to TRBJ2-3; D uncertain. Germline CDR1 reads MDHEN; CDR2 reads SYDVKM. V lost 1 base to trimming and J lost 2 bases, with 10 bases between them. CDR3 length equals 15 residues. The CDR3 loop is CASSLYYTNTDTQYF. The CDR3 nucleotides read TGTGCCAGCAGTTTATATTATACAAACACAGATACGCAGTATTTT.

This chain connects TRBV7-8 to TRBJ1-6, with D possibly being TRBD1 (5 bases). There are 20 residues in the CDR3. V was trimmed by 2 bases and J by 5 bases, leaving 25 bases between them. Germline CDR1 reads SGHVS; CDR2 reads FQNEAQ. The CDR3 is CASSLMVAPGRRRDNSPLHF. The DNA of the CDR3 is TGTGCCAGCAGCTTAATGGTAGCCCCAGGGCGTCGGAGGGATAATTCACCCCTCCACTTT.

The rearrangement joins TRBV10-3 to TRBJ2-2; 13 nucleotides match TRBD2. This CDR3 region has 17 residues. V dropped 7 bases and J dropped 2; count of bases not matched to a gene: 7. CDR1 and CDR2 (germline): ENHRY, SYGVKD. The CDR3 is CAITWTSGGPNTGELFF. The CDR3 DNA is TGTGCCATCACTTGGACTAGCGGGGGCCCCAACACCGGGGAGCTGTTTTTT.

The J gene is TRBJ2-7, the V gene TRBV6-2 or TRBV6-3, with 14 bases fitting TRBD2. The trim removed 5 bases at V and 7 bases at J, leaving 10 bases unmatched. CDR3 size: 16 residues. The germline V gene encodes CDR1 MNHEY and CDR2 SVGEGT. The CDR3 is CASSKRLAGGPGEQYV. CDR3 DNA: TGTGCCAGCAGTAAACGACTAGCGGGGGGGCCTGGGGAGCAGTACGTC.

The chain has TRBV20-1 and TRBJ1-1, with D possibly matching TRBD1 (5 bases). The CDR3 spans 14 residues. The germline V and J ends were trimmed by 3 bases and 1 base, with 12 bases remaining between them. The V gene's germline CDR1 is DFQATT and CDR2 SNEGSKA (reference sequence). CDR3: CSASGGGANTEAFF. The CDR3 DNA reads TGCAGTGCTAGTGGGGGAGGGGCGAACACTGAAGCTTTCTTT.

The sample holds one count of this clone. The J gene is TRBJ1-3, the V gene TRBV9; 7 bases are a match to TRBD1. This CDR3 spans 16 amino acids. From germline, CDR1 is SGDLS and CDR2 YYNGEE. V trimming: 3 bases; J trimming: 1 base; junction bases outside the gene matches: 7. In DNA form, the CDR3 reads TGTGCCAGCAGCGCGACAGGGAGTTGGTCTGGAAACACCATATATTTT. Translated: CASSATGSWSGNTIYF.

J is TRBJ2-1 and V is TRBV27; 8 positions agree with TRBD2. Germline values: CDR1 MNHEY, CDR2 SMNVEV (reference sequence). V was clipped by 4 bases and J by 9 bases; unmatched bases: 11. This CDR3 spans 15 amino acids. The CDR3 nucleotides read TGTGCCAGCAGTTCCCCAGGACACGGGGGGGGTGAGCAGTTCTTC. Residues: CASSSPGHGGGEQFF.

The rearrangement joins TRBV5-1 to TRBJ2-1; TRBD1 matches 9 bases. CDR1 is SGHRS, CDR2 YFSETQ, per germline. CDR3 length equals 16 residues. V shed 4 bases, J shed 6 bases, and the junction held 11 bases outside the gene matches. CDR3 DNA: TGCGCCAGCAGCCGAATAATATCGGGACAGGGCAATGAGCAGTTCTTC. It codes for CASSRIISGQGNEQFF.

The rearrangement joins TRBV3-1 (or the pseudogene TRBV3-2) to TRBJ2-1; D is perhaps TRBD2 (6 bases). The V end was cut by 7 bases, the J end by 14 bases, with 18 bases between. The CDR3 runs to 12 residues. Germline V gene sequence: CDR1 LGHDT, CDR2 YNNKEL (reference sequence). The CDR3 sequence: CASNREQRWEFF. The CDR3 DNA sequence: TGTGCCAGCAACCGGGAGCAACGTTGGGAGTTCTTC.

The V and J genes are TRBV6-5 and TRBJ2-3; TRBD1 agrees at 10 bases. The CDR3 runs 15 residues. Germline loops: CDR1 MNHEY, CDR2 SVGAGI. The V and J ends lost 5 bases and 3 bases, in that order; junction bases with no gene match: 5. CDR3 nucleotide sequence: TGTGCCAGCAGTACTCCGGGACAGGGGACAGATACGCAGTATTTT. Translation gives CASSTPGQGTDTQYF.

The V and J genes are TRBV3-1 (or the pseudogene TRBV3-2) and TRBJ1-6; the D gene is possibly TRBD1 (6 bases). Germline loops: CDR1 LGHDT, CDR2 YNNKEL (reference sequence). Trimming took off 1 base at V and 15 bases at J, with 10 bases between the two ends. The CDR3 loop spans 12 amino acids. The CDR3 is CASSQGLQGLHF. DNA for the CDR3: TGTGCCAGCAGCCAAGGACTACAGGGCCTCCACTTT.

This chain joins TRBV18 and TRBJ1-1; D call uncertain. Germline CDR1 is KGHSH and CDR2 is LQKENI. This CDR3 region has 15 residues. V shed 6 bases and J shed 5 bases, with 19 bases lying between them. The CDR3 DNA follows: TGTGCCAGCTCTACCTCAGAGTCAGGTTTAACTGAAGCTTTCTTT. Its translation is CASSTSESGLTEAFF. The full variable domain, rest sourced from reference TRBV18 and TRBJ1-1, is NAGVMQNPRHLVRRRGQEARLRCSPMKGHSHVYWYRQLPEEGLKFMVYLQKENIIDESGMPKERFSAEFPKEGPSILRIQQVVRGDSAAYFCASSTSESGLTEAFFGQGTRLTVV.

V is TRBV6-6 and J is TRBJ2-7; no firm D call. This CDR3 has 14 amino acids. Germline lookup yields CDR1 MNHNY and CDR2 SVGAGI (reference sequence). V gave up 6 bases and J gave up 2 bases, with 14 bases separating them. This CDR3 is CASSPRSVAYEQYF. The CDR3 nucleotides are TGTGCCAGCAGCCCCCGAAGCGTGGCCTACGAGCAGTACTTC.

V and J are TRBV18 and TRBJ1-5; D not certain. Trimming took 3 bases from V and 0 from J, leaving 15 bases between them. This CDR3 is 17 amino acids long. CDR1 KGHSH and CDR2 LQKENI come from the germline V gene. CDR3 sequence reads: CASSPRTASNSNQPQHF. CDR3 bases: TGTGCCAGCTCACCTCGCACAGCCTCTAATAGCAATCAGCCCCAGCATTTT.

The gene calls are TRBV4-1 and TRBJ2-7; 8 bases agree with TRBD2. Germline assignment: CDR1 MGHRA and CDR2 YSYEKL. V shed 1 base, J shed 3 bases, and the junction held 5 bases outside the gene matches. The CDR3 contains 15 residues. CDR3 region: CASSQVFGGDYEQYF. CDR3 in DNA: TGCGCCAGCAGCCAAGTTTTCGGGGGGGACTACGAGCAGTACTTC.

The V call is TRBV19, the J call TRBJ1-6; 7 nucleotides match TRBD1. The CDR3 is made up of 13 amino acids. Losses at the gene ends were 10 bases for V and 11 bases for J; bases not matched to a gene: 11. The germline V gene has CDR1 LNHDA and CDR2 SQIVND (reference sequence). The CDR3 reads CATQGQLGTPLHF. The CDR3 region has the DNA TGTGCCACCCAGGGACAGTTAGGGACACCCCTCCACTTT.

V usage is TRBV3-1 (or the pseudogene TRBV3-2) and J usage is TRBJ2-3, with TRBD2 identical over 11 bases. After removal of 0 bases from V and 5 bases from J, the junction contained 10 bases not matched to a gene. Germline lookup yields CDR1 LGHDT and CDR2 YNNKEL (reference sequence). The CDR3 sequence is 18 residues long. This CDR3 is CASSQDRLAGGTVDTQYF. As DNA, the CDR3 is TGTGCCAGCAGCCAAGATCGCCTAGCGGGGGGCACAGTAGATACGCAGTATTTT.

The chain couples TRBV6-5 to TRBJ1-4; 10 bases align to TRBD1. This CDR3 has 15 amino acids. Germline lookup yields CDR1 MNHEY and CDR2 SVGAGI. Germline trimming cut 6 bases from V and 8 bases from J; bases unmatched to any gene: 9. CDR3 amino acids: CASRAYGTGAEKLFF. DNA of the CDR3: TGTGCCAGCAGGGCTTACGGGACAGGGGCGGAAAAACTGTTTTTT.

V gene TRBV5-1 combines with J gene TRBJ2-2; D remains unclear. V shed 0 bases and J shed 1 base, with 4 bases lying between them. CDR1 is SGHRS and CDR2 is YFSETQ in the germline V gene. The CDR3 has 14 residues. CDR3: CASSLVLNTGELFF. The DNA of the CDR3 is TGCGCCAGCAGCTTGGTCCTGAACACCGGGGAGCTGTTTTTT.

The V gene is TRBV29-1, the J gene TRBJ1-2; D unclear. V lost 8 bases and J lost 4, with 11 bases in between. This CDR3 spans 11 amino acids. CDR1 and CDR2 (germline): SQVTM, ANQGSEA. DNA for the CDR3: TGCAGCACGGAGAGGAGCTATGGCTACACCTTC. As protein: CSTERSYGYTF.

The gene calls are TRBV5-1 and TRBJ2-4; a possible D gene is TRBD2 (6 bases). The CDR3 runs 15 residues. With 3 bases removed from V and 9 bases from J, the gap between germline ends came to 19 bases. Per germline, CDR1 SGHRS and CDR2 YFSETQ. CDR3 in DNA: TGCGCCAGCAGCTCCGGAGGGGCTAGGTTGGGCATTCAGTACTTC. This encodes CASSSGGARLGIQYF.

This chain connects TRBV18 to TRBJ2-3; 11 positions agree with TRBD1. The CDR3 loop spans 15 amino acids. Germline lookup yields CDR1 KGHSH and CDR2 LQKENI. V lost 6 bases to trimming and J lost 2 bases; unmatched junction nucleotides: 4. As DNA, the CDR3 is TGTGCCAGCTCGCCGGGACAGGGGGACACAGATACGCAGTATTTT. Protein product: CASSPGQGDTDTQYF.

This clone occurred a few times. The CDR3: CAWSETGLREGYTF. The CDR3 DNA reads as TGTGCCTGGAGCGAAACCGGGCTCCGGGAAGGCTACACCTTC. The chain has TRBV30 and TRBJ1-2; D gene ambiguous. V was trimmed by 3 bases and J by 8 bases, leaving 19 bases between them. This CDR3 spans 14 amino acids. CDR1 and CDR2 from the germline V gene are GTSNPN and SVGIG (reference sequence).

In nucleotides, the CDR3 is TGTGCCAGCAGCCAAGATTGGGGGGGTCGGGGGACCCAGTACTTC. Encoded protein: CASSQDWGGRGTQYF. The chain uses TRBV3-1 (or the pseudogene TRBV3-2) and TRBJ2-5; 7 bases map to TRBD2. Germline loops: CDR1 LGHDT, CDR2 YNNKEL (reference sequence). The V segment lost 0 bases and the J segment 7 bases; nucleotides outside the gene matches: 8. The CDR3 covers 15 residues.

Comments on this clone: Sequence at one end of the junction differs from germline and may be a read error. The chain has TRBV7-6 and TRBJ1-4; possible D gene TRBD1, 5 bases. This CDR3 region has 13 residues. Germline lookup yields CDR1 SGHVS and CDR2 FNYEAQ. In DNA form, the CDR3 reads TGTGCCAGAAGCTCGGGGGTGTGGGAAAAACTGTTTTTT. It specifies CARSSGVWEKLFF.

The rearrangement uses TRBV9 and TRBJ2-2, with TRBD2 matching over 10 bases. Germline V lookup: CDR1 SGDLS, CDR2 YYNGEE. The CDR3 sequence is 17 residues long. After removal of 2 bases from V and 0 bases from J, the junction contained 4 bases not matched to a gene. CDR3 protein: CASSVTSGGANTGELFF. The DNA for the CDR3 is TGTGCCAGCAGCGTGACCAGCGGGGGGGCGAACACCGGGGAGCTGTTTTTT. Full variable domain (rest looked up from reference TRBV9 and TRBJ2-2): DSGVTQTPKHLITATGQRVTLRCSPRSGDLSVYWYQQSLDQGLQFLIQYYNGEERAKGNILERFSAQQFPDLHSELNLSSLELGDSALYFCASSVTSGGANTGELFFGEGSRLTVL.

This chain uses TRBV6-5 with TRBJ1-1, with TRBD1 as a possible D gene (6 bases). The V end lost 3 bases, the J end lost 9 bases, and 17 bases lay between the germline ends. Germline V gene sequence: CDR1 MNHEY, CDR2 SVGAGI. This CDR3 comprises 14 residues. The CDR3, as DNA: TGTGCCAGCAGTTATTCAGGGGCCTCCGTCCAAGCTTTCTTT. Encoded protein: CASSYSGASVQAFF.

The chain joins TRBV3-1 (or the pseudogene TRBV3-2) to TRBJ2-5, with TRBD1 matching over 7 bases. This CDR3 comprises 14 residues. The V gene end was trimmed by 4 bases and the J gene end by 5 bases; junction bases not matched to a gene: 7. From germline, CDR1 is LGHDT and CDR2 YNNKEL (reference sequence). CDR3 sequence reads: CASSRDRARETQYF. CDR3 coding DNA: TGTGCCAGCAGCCGAGACAGGGCACGGGAGACCCAGTACTTC.

This rearrangement joins TRBV12-5 to TRBJ1-6; 9 nucleotides match TRBD1. The CDR3 spans 14 residues. J gave up 8 bases and V 1 base, and 0 bases lay outside the gene matches. Germline loops: CDR1 LGHNT, CDR2 FRNRAP. The CDR3 coding sequence is TGTGCTAGTGGTTTGGGGACAGGGGATTCACCCCTCCACTTT. Its protein product is CASGLGTGDSPLHF.